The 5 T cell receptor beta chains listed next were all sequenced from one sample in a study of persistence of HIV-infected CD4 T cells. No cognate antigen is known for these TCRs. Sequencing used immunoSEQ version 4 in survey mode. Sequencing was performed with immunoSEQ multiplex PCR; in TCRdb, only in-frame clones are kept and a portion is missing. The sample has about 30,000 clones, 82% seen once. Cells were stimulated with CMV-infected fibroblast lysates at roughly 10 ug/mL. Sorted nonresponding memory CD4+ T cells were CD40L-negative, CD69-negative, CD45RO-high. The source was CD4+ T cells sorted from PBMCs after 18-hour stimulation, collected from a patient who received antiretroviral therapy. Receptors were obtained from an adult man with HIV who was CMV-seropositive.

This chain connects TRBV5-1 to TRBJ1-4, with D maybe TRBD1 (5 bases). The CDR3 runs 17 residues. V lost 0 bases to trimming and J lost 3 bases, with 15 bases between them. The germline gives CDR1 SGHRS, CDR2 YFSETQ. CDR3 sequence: CASSLAGFQGANEKLFF. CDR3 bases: TGCGCCAGCAGCTTGGCCGGGTTCCAGGGAGCTAATGAAAAACTGTTTTTT.

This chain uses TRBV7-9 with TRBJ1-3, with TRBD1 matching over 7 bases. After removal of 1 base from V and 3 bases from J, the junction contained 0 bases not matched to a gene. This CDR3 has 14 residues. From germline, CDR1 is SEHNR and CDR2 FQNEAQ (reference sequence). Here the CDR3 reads CASSLGTGGNTIYF. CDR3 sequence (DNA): TGTGCCAGCAGCTTAGGGACAGGTGGAAACACCATATATTTT.

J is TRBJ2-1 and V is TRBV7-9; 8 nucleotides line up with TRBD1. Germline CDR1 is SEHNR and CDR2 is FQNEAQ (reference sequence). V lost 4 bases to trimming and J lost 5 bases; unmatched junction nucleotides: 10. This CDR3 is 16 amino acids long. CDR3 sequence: CASSWSTGVSDNEQFF. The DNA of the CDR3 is TGTGCCAGCAGCTGGTCGACAGGGGTATCTGACAATGAGCAGTTCTTC.

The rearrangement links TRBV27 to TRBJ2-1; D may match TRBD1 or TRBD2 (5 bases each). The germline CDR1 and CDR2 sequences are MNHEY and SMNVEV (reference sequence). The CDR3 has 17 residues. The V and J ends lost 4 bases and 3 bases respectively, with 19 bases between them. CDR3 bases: TGTGCCAGCAGTTACGGGGCCCGCGGTGGGGGCTACAATGAGCAGTTCTTC. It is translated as CASSYGARGGGYNEQFF.

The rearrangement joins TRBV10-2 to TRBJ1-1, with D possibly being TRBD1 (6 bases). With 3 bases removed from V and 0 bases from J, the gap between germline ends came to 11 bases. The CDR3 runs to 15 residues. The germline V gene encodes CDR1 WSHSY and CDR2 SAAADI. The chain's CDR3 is CASSDTGQLNTEAFF. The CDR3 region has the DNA TGCGCCAGCAGTGATACCGGACAGTTGAACACTGAAGCTTTCTTT.